The following is a T cell receptor (beta chain) sequence with its context. CDR1 is SEHNR and CDR2 is FQNEAQ in the germline V gene (reference sequence). The CDR3 is made up of 15 amino acids. The V end lost 2 bases, the J end lost 4 bases, and 14 bases lay between the germline ends. Study processing details: The authors estimated nucleated cell counts from reference gene primer amplification. Here immunoSEQ multiplex PCR was the method, and the copy in TCRdb shows in-frame clones only, minus some. That table furnishes V, J and clone size, whereas the DNA furnished D and trimming. The sample lists around 39,000 clones; 81% were seen once. These data come from a study of blood T cell repertoires in COVID-19. Across the whole study: COVID-19 samples collected from the United States, Italy and Spain covered acute and convalescent phases.

The chain carries TRBV7-9 and TRBJ2-5, with no clear D. This clonotype was obtained from an elderly man with active or convalescent COVID-19. The sequencing sample was made of peripheral blood. DNA for the CDR3: TGTGCCAGCAGCTTATGGAGTAGCTTGAGAGAGACCCAGTACTTC. Its protein is CASSLWSSLRETQYF.